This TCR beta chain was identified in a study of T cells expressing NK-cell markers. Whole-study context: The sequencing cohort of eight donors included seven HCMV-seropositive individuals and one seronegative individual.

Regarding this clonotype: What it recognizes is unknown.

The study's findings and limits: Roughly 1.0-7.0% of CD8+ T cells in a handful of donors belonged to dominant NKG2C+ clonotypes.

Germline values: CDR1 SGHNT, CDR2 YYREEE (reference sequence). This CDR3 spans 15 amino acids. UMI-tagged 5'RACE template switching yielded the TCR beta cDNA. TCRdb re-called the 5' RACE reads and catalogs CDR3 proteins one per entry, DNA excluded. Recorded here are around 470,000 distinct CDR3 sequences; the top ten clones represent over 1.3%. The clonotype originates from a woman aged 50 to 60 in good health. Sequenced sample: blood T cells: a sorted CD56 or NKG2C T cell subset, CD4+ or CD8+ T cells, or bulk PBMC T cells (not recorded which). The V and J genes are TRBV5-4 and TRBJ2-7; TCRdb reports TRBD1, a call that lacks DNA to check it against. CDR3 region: CASSLLSGQTYEQYF.